The clone carrying this TCR beta chain was picked up one time. The data were obtained in a study of T cell changes during pregnancy in multiple sclerosis. V gave up 11 bases and J gave up 4 bases; unmatched junction bases: 3. Germline V CDR1 and CDR2: MNHEY, SVGAGI. This CDR3 has 12 residues. Sequencing used immunoSEQ multiplex PCR; TCRdb keeps in-frame clones, though not all of them. The sample records under 65,000 clones, 80% to 95% being singletons. The TCR originated in a female donor with multiple sclerosis, enrolled in a pregnancy study. The chain employs TRBV6-5 and TRBJ2-2, with TRBD2 matching over 8 bases. Here the sequenced sample was CD4+ T cells from peripheral blood mononuclear cells, taken after pregnancy. The CDR3 sequence: CAARGGTGELFF. In nucleotides, the CDR3 is TGTGCCGCACGGGGGGGCACCGGGGAGCTGTTTTTT.